Shown below are 31 T cell receptor beta chains from a single sample sequenced in a study of blood T cell repertoires in COVID-19. Sequenced by immunoSEQ multiplex PCR; TCRdb stores in-frame clones only, minus some. The sample shows about 260,000 clones, over 75% of them seen only once. Input material: peripheral blood. Every receptor here comes from a woman between 65 and 79 years old with COVID-19, enrolled during active disease.

The chain employs TRBV6-5 and TRBJ1-6; D perhaps matches TRBD1 (6 bases). V lost 5 bases to trimming and J lost 7 bases, with 6 bases between them. The germline gives CDR1 MNHEY, CDR2 SVGAGI. The CDR3 length is 12 residues. The CDR3 sequence is CASSTGNSPLHF. CDR3 DNA sequence: TGTGCCAGCAGTACAGGGAATTCACCCCTCCACTTT.

V and J are TRBV19 and TRBJ2-1, with 8 bases matching TRBD1. Trimming removed 7 bases from V and 8 bases from J; junction bases left unmatched: 13. The CDR3 covers 15 residues. The germline V gene encodes CDR1 LNHDA and CDR2 SQIVND (reference sequence). CDR3 coding DNA: TGTGCCAGTATGAAAGGGGCAGGGGGCTCTTATGAGCAGTTCTTC. Protein: CASMKGAGGSYEQFF.

The V gene is TRBV30, the J gene TRBJ1-4; D is ambiguous. V lost 1 base, J lost 7 bases, and 13 bases lay in between. This CDR3 is built from 14 residues. The germline V gene encodes CDR1 GTSNPN and CDR2 SVGIG (reference sequence). CDR3 loop: CAWSEGVFGEKLFF. The CDR3 region has the DNA TGTGCCTGGAGTGAAGGAGTGTTCGGTGAAAAACTGTTTTTT. Variable domain in full (rest from reference TRBV30 and TRBJ1-4): SQTIHQWPATLVQPVGSPLSLECTVEGTSNPNLYWYRQAAGRGLQLLFYSVGIGQISSEVPQNLSASRPQDRQFILSSKKLLLSDSGFYLCAWSEGVFGEKLFFGSGTQLSVL.

The chain joins TRBV3-1 (or the pseudogene TRBV3-2) to TRBJ1-4, with D tentatively TRBD1 (6 bases). Germline CDR1 LGHDT, CDR2 YNNKEL (reference sequence). There are 13 residues in the CDR3. V lost 6 bases and J lost 10, with 15 bases in between. DNA for the CDR3: TGTGCCAGCAGGCAGGGGACATTGGGAAAACTGTTTTTT. It codes for CASRQGTLGKLFF.

The chain joins TRBV28 to TRBJ2-7, with D perhaps TRBD2 (5 bases). Looked up from germline, CDR1 is MDHEN and CDR2 is SYDVKM. V was trimmed by 7 bases and J by 2 bases, leaving 24 bases between them. The CDR3 sequence is 17 residues long. CDR3 amino acids: CASTDLLRPRGAYEQYF. In nucleotides, the CDR3 is TGTGCCAGCACCGACCTGTTACGGCCTCGGGGAGCCTACGAGCAGTACTTC.

The chain joins TRBV6-5 to TRBJ2-7, with 9 nucleotides matching TRBD2. The CDR3 is made up of 14 amino acids. V was pared by 5 bases and J by 4 bases, with 6 bases of the junction left unmatched. Germline CDR1 is MNHEY and CDR2 is SVGAGI. The CDR3 sequence is CASSRSSGGYEQYF. Here the CDR3 DNA reads TGTGCCAGCAGTCGCTCAAGCGGGGGGTACGAGCAGTACTTC.

The rearrangement joins TRBV29-1 to TRBJ1-2; possible D gene TRBD1, 6 bases. V gave up 4 bases and J gave up 7 bases, with 16 bases separating them. Germline CDR1 and CDR2: SQVTM and ANQGSEA. CDR3 length: 13 residues. CDR3 nucleotides: TGCAGCGTTGGGGCGACAGGCTCTCCTGGCTACACCTTC. Its protein product is CSVGATGSPGYTF.

The CDR3 here is CASRPGLNTGELFF. CDR3 nucleotides: TGCGCCAGCCGCCCGGGACTGAACACCGGGGAGCTGTTTTTT. The chain recombines TRBV5-1 with TRBJ2-2, with D maybe TRBD2 (6 bases). The germline gives CDR1 SGHRS, CDR2 YFSETQ. V was clipped by 7 bases and J by 1 base, with 11 bases between them. The CDR3 extends over 14 amino acids.

The chain uses TRBV18 and TRBJ1-1; D is undetermined. Trimming cost V 1 base and J 1 base, with 10 bases left between them. CDR1 and CDR2 from the germline V gene are KGHSH and LQKENI. This CDR3 has 15 amino acids. The CDR3, as DNA: TGTGCCAGCTCACCACGTAACAGCCAGAACACTGAAGCTTTCTTT. Its translation is CASSPRNSQNTEAFF.

J is TRBJ2-2 and V is TRBV19, with 12 bases aligning to TRBD2. The trim removed 6 bases at V and 5 bases at J, leaving 7 bases unmatched. The CDR3 has 16 amino acids. From germline, CDR1 is LNHDA and CDR2 SQIVND (reference sequence). The CDR3 spells CASSEAGTSGTGELFF. The DNA of the CDR3 is TGTGCCAGTAGCGAAGCCGGGACTAGCGGGACCGGGGAGCTGTTTTTT.

CDR3 DNA: TGTGCCAGCAGCTTGGATTGGGGGGACGGTGAGCAGTTCTTC. Amino acid sequence: CASSLDWGDGEQFF. This chain uses TRBV5-4 with TRBJ2-1, with TRBD2 as a possible D gene (6 bases). This CDR3 is 14 amino acids long. Germline assignment: CDR1 SGHNT and CDR2 YYREEE (reference sequence). The V end lost 0 bases, the J end lost 9 bases, and 13 bases lay between the germline ends.

V and J are TRBV3-1 (or the pseudogene TRBV3-2) and TRBJ1-1; D gene unclear. Trimming removed 1 base from V and 7 bases from J, with 7 bases in between. Germline CDR1 is LGHDT and CDR2 is YNNKEL (reference sequence). The CDR3 is 12 residues long. The CDR3 here is CASSQARGEAFF. As DNA, the CDR3 is TGTGCCAGCAGCCAAGCGCGTGGTGAAGCTTTCTTT.

This clone occurred a few times. The chain carries TRBV6-5 and TRBJ1-1; TRBD1 agrees at 9 bases. Germline V gene lookup returns CDR1 MNHEY and CDR2 SVGAGI. J gave up 7 bases and V 11 bases, and 11 bases lay outside the gene matches. This CDR3 contains 13 residues. The CDR3 loop reads CAWGTGLAREAFF. DNA of the CDR3: TGTGCCTGGGGGACAGGGTTGGCACGTGAAGCTTTCTTT.

The chain recombines TRBV15 with TRBJ2-7; 7 bases agree with TRBD2. CDR3 length: 14 residues. Losses at the gene ends were 1 base for V and 5 bases for J; bases not matched to a gene: 5. The germline V gene has CDR1 LNHNV and CDR2 YYDKDF (reference sequence). This chain's CDR3 is CATSRAREGNEQYF. CDR3 coding DNA: TGTGCCACCAGCAGAGCCAGGGAGGGCAACGAGCAGTACTTC.

The CDR3 DNA follows: TGTGCCAGTAGACCCCACAGGGAAGGTTACGAAAAACTGTTTTTT. This gives the protein CASRPHREGYEKLFF. The chain couples TRBV19 to TRBJ1-4; maybe TRBD1 (6 bases). Per the germline V gene, CDR1 is LNHDA and CDR2 is SQIVND (reference sequence). V lost 6 bases, J lost 8 bases, and 19 bases lay in between. There are 15 residues in the CDR3.

This chain joins TRBV2 and TRBJ2-5; 7 nucleotides match TRBD2. CDR1 and CDR2 from the germline V gene are SNHLY and FYNNEI. J was trimmed by 4 bases and V by 6 bases; bases with no gene match: 17. CDR3 length: 17 amino acids. The CDR3: CASRAPGTLWGGETQYF. CDR3 nucleotides: TGTGCCAGCAGGGCACCCGGGACTCTTTGGGGGGGAGAGACCCAGTACTTC.

CDR3 protein: CASSQDARGNQPQHF. CDR3 in DNA: TGTGCCAGCAGCCAAGATGCCAGGGGTAATCAGCCCCAGCATTTT. The genes are TRBV3-1 (or the pseudogene TRBV3-2) and TRBJ1-5; D possibly corresponds to TRBD1 (6 bases). V was cut by 0 bases and J by 4 bases, with 10 bases left in between. The CDR3 extends over 15 amino acids. Per germline, CDR1 LGHDT and CDR2 YNNKEL (reference sequence).

This chain connects TRBV5-1 to TRBJ2-2, with TRBD2 as a possible D gene (6 bases). With 5 bases removed from V and 4 bases from J, the gap between germline ends came to 9 bases. CDR1 and CDR2 from the germline V gene are SGHRS and YFSETQ. This CDR3 spans 13 amino acids. The CDR3 reads CASREGLTGELFF. The CDR3 DNA follows: TGCGCCAGCAGGGAGGGCCTCACCGGGGAGCTGTTTTTT.

Here the CDR3 DNA reads TGTGCCAGCAGCTTCCTGGGCGGGACTAGCCGTTCAGAGCAGTTCTTC. Translation gives CASSFLGGTSRSEQFF. The chain employs TRBV7-3 and TRBJ2-1; 9 bases are shared with TRBD2. The V and J ends lost 3 bases and 10 bases, in that order; junction bases with no gene match: 13. Germline V gene data show CDR1 as SGHTA and CDR2 as FQGTGA. CDR3 length: 16 amino acids.

The CDR3 sequence is CASSPVSNQPQHF. The CDR3 bases are TGTGCCAGCAGCCCTGTAAGCAATCAGCCCCAGCATTTT. V gene TRBV12-3 or TRBV12-4 combines with J gene TRBJ1-5; no clear D gene. The CDR3 is 13 residues long. V gave up 6 bases and J gave up 1 base, with 7 bases separating them.

The chain links TRBV2 to TRBJ1-5; possible D gene TRBD1, 5 bases. The CDR3 consists of 13 residues. Germline CDR1 reads SNHLY; CDR2 reads FYNNEI. Trimming took off 6 bases at V and 7 bases at J, with 13 bases between the two ends. CDR3 DNA: TGTGCCAGCAGGAAAGGGGAAGGCCAGCCCCAGCATTTT. This codes for CASRKGEGQPQHF.

This chain joins TRBV29-1 and TRBJ2-5, with 8 bases lining up with TRBD2. The trim removed 3 bases at V and 4 bases at J, leaving 4 bases unmatched. The germline gives CDR1 SQVTM, CDR2 ANQGSEA. This CDR3 is built from 13 residues. The CDR3 reads CSVDTGGRETQYF. CDR3 DNA: TGCAGCGTTGATACGGGAGGGCGAGAGACCCAGTACTTC.

The V gene is TRBV11-3, the J gene TRBJ1-1; no clear D. Germline-derived CDR1 and CDR2 are SGHNT and YENEEA. CDR3 size: 13 residues. V lost 1 base and J lost 1, with 4 bases in between. The CDR3 sequence: CASSLGQNTEAFF. DNA of the CDR3: TGTGCCAGCAGCTTAGGACAGAACACTGAAGCTTTCTTT.

This clone was found once. This rearrangement joins TRBV7-3 to TRBJ2-2; 7 bases align to TRBD2. CDR1 and CDR2 from the germline V gene are SGHTA and FQGTGA. Trimming removed 2 bases from V and 2 bases from J; junction bases left unmatched: 2. The CDR3 is made up of 15 amino acids. The CDR3: CASSLGTINTGELFF. The CDR3 DNA reads TGTGCCAGCAGCTTAGGGACTATTAACACCGGGGAGCTGTTTTTT.

The J gene is TRBJ2-2, the V gene TRBV7-6; TRBD2 matches at 8 bases. The CDR3 length is 15 residues. Per germline, CDR1 SGHVS and CDR2 FNYEAQ. After removal of 6 bases from V and 3 bases from J, the junction contained 6 bases not matched to a gene. As DNA, the CDR3 is TGTGCCAGCAGGCAGGGACTAGGGGACACCGGGGAGCTGTTTTTT. It yields the protein CASRQGLGDTGELFF.

This CDR3 reads CASSQLGANQPQHF. CDR3 DNA: TGTGCCAGCAGCCAACTGGGGGCAAATCAGCCCCAGCATTTT. V and J are TRBV3-1 (or the pseudogene TRBV3-2) and TRBJ1-5; a weak D match, TRBD1 (6 bases). The V and J ends lost 2 bases and 4 bases respectively, with 9 bases between them. CDR1 and CDR2 from the germline V gene are LGHDT and YNNKEL (reference sequence). The CDR3 is 14 residues long.

The V call is TRBV18, the J call TRBJ1-2, with D perhaps matching TRBD1 (6 bases). The CDR3 extends over 15 amino acids. The V end lost 3 bases, the J end lost 7 bases, and 18 bases lay between the germline ends. Germline CDR1 is KGHSH and CDR2 is LQKENI. The CDR3 bases are TGTGCCAGCTCACCCCCGGCAGGGGTAATCGGTGGCTACACCTTC. This codes for CASSPPAGVIGGYTF.

This chain connects TRBV3-1 (or the pseudogene TRBV3-2) to TRBJ1-2; 7 bases are a match to TRBD1. Germline V gene sequence: CDR1 LGHDT, CDR2 YNNKEL (reference sequence). This CDR3 has 14 residues. The trim removed 4 bases at V and 6 bases at J, leaving 8 bases unmatched. The DNA of the CDR3 is TGTGCCAGCAGCCTCTCCGGGACAGCGGATGGCTACACCTTC. Its translation: CASSLSGTADGYTF.

This clone showed up just a few times. The chain recombines TRBV11-1 with TRBJ1-1; 7 nucleotides align to TRBD1. V lost 4 bases and J lost 1; bases outside the gene matches: 3. Per germline, CDR1 SGHAT and CDR2 FQDESV (reference sequence). This CDR3 is 14 amino acids long. The CDR3 sequence: CASSWDRGNTEAFF. The CDR3 DNA is TGTGCCAGCAGCTGGGACAGAGGGAACACTGAAGCTTTCTTT.

The CDR3 reads CASSLMPPGNTGELFF. The DNA for the CDR3 is TGTGCCAGCAGCTTAATGCCCCCCGGGAACACCGGGGAGCTGTTTTTT. This sequence joins TRBV7-3 and TRBJ2-2; no definite D call. CDR1 and CDR2 from the germline V gene are SGHTA and FQGTGA. The CDR3 extends over 16 amino acids. V lost 1 base and J lost 1, with 10 bases in between.

This sequence joins TRBV7-6 and TRBJ2-5; a possible D gene is TRBD1 (6 bases). The CDR3 extends over 15 amino acids. Germline CDR1 reads SGHVS; CDR2 reads FNYEAQ. The ends were cut back, 0 bases at V and 4 bases at J, with 12 bases in the middle. As DNA, the CDR3 is TGTGCCAGCAGCTTAGCGTTCAGGGGACGAGAGACCCAGTACTTC. Amino acid sequence: CASSLAFRGRETQYF.